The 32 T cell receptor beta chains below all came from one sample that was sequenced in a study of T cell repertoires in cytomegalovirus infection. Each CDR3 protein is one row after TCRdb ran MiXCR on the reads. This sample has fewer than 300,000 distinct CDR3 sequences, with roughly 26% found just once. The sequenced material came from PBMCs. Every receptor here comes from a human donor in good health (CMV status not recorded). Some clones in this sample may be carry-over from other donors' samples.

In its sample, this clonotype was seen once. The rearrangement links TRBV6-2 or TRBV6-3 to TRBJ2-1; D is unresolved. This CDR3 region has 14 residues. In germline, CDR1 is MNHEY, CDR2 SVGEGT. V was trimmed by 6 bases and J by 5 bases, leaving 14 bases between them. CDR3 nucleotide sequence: TGTGCCAGCAGATCCATCGTCCGAGACAATGAGCAGTTCTTC. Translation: CASRSIVRDNEQFF.

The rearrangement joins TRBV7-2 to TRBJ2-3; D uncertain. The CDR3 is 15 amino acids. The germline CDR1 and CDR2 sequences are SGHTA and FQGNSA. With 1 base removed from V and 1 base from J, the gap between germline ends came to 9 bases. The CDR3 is CASSLDVGRTDTQYF. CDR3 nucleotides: TGTGCCAGCAGCTTAGATGTGGGTCGCACAGATACGCAGTATTTT. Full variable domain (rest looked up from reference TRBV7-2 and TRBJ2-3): GAGVSQSPSNKVTEKGKDVELRCDPISGHTALYWYRQSLGQGLEFLIYFQGNSAPDKSGLPSDRFSAERTGGSVSTLTIQRTQQEDSAVYLCASSLDVGRTDTQYFGPGTRLTVL.

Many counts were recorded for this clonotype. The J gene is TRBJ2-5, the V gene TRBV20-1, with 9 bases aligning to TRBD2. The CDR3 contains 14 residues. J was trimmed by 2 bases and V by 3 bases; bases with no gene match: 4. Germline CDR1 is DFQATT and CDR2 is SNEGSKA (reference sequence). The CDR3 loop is CSASSSGAQETQYF. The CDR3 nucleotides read TGCAGTGCTAGCTCTAGCGGGGCTCAAGAGACCCAGTACTTC.

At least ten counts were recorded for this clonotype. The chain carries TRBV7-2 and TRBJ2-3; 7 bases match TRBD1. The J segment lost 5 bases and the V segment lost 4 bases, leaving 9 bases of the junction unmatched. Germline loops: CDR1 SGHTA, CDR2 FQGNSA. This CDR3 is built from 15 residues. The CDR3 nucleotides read TGTGCCAGCAGCTCTACGGGACAGTTGAAAGATACGCAGTATTTT. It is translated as CASSSTGQLKDTQYF.

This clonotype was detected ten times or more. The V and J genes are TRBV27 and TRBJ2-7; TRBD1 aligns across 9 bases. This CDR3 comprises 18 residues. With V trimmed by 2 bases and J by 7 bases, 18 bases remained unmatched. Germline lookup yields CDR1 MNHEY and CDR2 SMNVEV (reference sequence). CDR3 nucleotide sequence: TGTGCCAGCAGTTTAAGTTTCGGCGGGACAGGGCGTCCAAAAGAGCAGTACTTC. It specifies CASSLSFGGTGRPKEQYF.

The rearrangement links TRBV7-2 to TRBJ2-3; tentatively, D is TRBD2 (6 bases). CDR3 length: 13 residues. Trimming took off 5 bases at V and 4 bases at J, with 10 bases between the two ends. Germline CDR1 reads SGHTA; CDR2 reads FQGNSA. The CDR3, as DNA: TGTGCCAGCAGCCTCTCTAGCGCAGATACGCAGTATTTT. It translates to CASSLSSADTQYF. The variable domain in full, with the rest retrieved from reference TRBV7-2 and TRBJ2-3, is GAGVSQSPSNKVTEKGKDVELRCDPISGHTALYWYRQSLGQGLEFLIYFQGNSAPDKSGLPSDRFSAERTGGSVSTLTIQRTQQEDSAVYLCASSLSSADTQYFGPGTRLTVL.

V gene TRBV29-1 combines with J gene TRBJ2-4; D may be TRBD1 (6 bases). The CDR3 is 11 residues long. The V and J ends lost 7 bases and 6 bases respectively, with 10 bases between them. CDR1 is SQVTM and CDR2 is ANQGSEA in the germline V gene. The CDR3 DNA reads TGCAGCGGAGAGACAGGAAACATTCAGTACTTC. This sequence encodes CSGETGNIQYF.

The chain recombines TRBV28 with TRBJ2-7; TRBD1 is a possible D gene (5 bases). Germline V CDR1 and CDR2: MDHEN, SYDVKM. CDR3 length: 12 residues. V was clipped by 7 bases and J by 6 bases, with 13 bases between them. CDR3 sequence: CASTPQGTEQYF. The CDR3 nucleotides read TGTGCCAGCACCCCGCAGGGTACCGAGCAGTACTTC.

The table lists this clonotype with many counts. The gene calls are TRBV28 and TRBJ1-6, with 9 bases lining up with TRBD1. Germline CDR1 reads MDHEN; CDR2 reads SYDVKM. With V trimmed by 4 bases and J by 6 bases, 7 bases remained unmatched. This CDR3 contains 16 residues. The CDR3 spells CASSYFGDRVNSPLHF. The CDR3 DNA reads TGTGCCAGCAGTTACTTCGGGGACAGGGTTAATTCACCCCTCCACTTT. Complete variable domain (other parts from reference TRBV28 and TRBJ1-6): DVKVTQSSRYLVKRTGEKVFLECVQDMDHENMFWYRQDPGLGLRLIYFSYDVKMKEKGDIPEGYSVSREKKERFSLILESASTNQTSMYLCASSYFGDRVNSPLHFGNGTRLTVT.

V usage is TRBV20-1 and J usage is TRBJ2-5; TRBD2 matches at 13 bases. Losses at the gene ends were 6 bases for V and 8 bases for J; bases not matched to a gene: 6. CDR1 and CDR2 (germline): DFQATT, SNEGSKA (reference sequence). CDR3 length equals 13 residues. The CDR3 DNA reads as TGCAGTGCGCTCGGGACTAGCGGGATCACCCAGTACTTC. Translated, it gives CSALGTSGITQYF.

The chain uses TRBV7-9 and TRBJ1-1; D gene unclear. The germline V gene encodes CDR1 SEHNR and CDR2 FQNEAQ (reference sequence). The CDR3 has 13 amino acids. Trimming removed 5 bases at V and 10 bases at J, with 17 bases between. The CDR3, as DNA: TGTGCCAGCAGCCCCGCACCAGTACTCGTAGCTTTCTTT. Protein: CASSPAPVLVAFF.

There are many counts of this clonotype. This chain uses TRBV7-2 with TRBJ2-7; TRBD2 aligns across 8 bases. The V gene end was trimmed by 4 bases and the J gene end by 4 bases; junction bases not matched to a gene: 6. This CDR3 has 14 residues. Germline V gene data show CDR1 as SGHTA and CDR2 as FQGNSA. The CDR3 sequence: CASSSGGGRYEQYF. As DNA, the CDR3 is TGTGCCAGCAGCTCGGGGGGGGGCCGGTACGAGCAGTACTTC.

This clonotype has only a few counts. The CDR3: CASSYGPTYEQYF. In nucleotides, the CDR3 is TGTGCCAGCAGTTACGGTCCCACCTACGAGCAGTACTTC. V and J are TRBV6-5 and TRBJ2-7; D ambiguous. V was cut by 2 bases and J by 2 bases, with 7 bases left in between. Germline V CDR1 and CDR2: MNHEY, SVGAGI. The CDR3 runs 13 residues.

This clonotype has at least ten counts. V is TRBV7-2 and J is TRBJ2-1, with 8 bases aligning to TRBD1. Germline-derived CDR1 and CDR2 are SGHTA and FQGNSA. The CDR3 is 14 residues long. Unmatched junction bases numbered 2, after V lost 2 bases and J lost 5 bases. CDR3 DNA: TGTGCCAGCAGCTTACAGACAGGGGACAATGAGCAGTTCTTC. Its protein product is CASSLQTGDNEQFF.

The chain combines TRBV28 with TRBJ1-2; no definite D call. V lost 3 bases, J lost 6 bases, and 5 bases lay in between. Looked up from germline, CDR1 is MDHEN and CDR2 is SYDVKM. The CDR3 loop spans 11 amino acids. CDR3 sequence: CASSLQDGYTF. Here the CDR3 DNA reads TGTGCCAGCAGTTTGCAGGATGGCTACACCTTC.

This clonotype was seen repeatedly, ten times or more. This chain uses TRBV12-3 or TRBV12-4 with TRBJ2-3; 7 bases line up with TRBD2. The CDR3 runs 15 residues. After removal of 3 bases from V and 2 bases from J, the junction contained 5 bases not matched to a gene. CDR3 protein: CASSFTAGNTDTQYF. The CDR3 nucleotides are TGTGCCAGCAGTTTCACAGCGGGGAACACAGATACGCAGTATTTT.

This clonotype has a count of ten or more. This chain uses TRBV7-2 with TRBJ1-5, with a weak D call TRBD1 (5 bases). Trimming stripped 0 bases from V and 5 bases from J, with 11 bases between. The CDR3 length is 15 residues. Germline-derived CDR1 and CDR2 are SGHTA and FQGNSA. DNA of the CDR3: TGTGCCAGCAGCTTAGCGCGGGGGGTTTATCAGCCCCAGCATTTT. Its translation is CASSLARGVYQPQHF. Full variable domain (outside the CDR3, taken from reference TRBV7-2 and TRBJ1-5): GAGVSQSPSNKVTEKGKDVELRCDPISGHTALYWYRQSLGQGLEFLIYFQGNSAPDKSGLPSDRFSAERTGGSVSTLTIQRTQQEDSAVYLCASSLARGVYQPQHFGDGTRLSIL.

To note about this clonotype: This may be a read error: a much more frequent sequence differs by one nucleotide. CDR3 residues: CARSSIWGSTGYEQYF. The CDR3 DNA follows: TGTGCCCGCAGTTCTATATGGGGTTCGACAGGCTACGAGCAGTACTTC. The chain recombines TRBV28 with TRBJ2-7; tentatively, D is TRBD1 (6 bases). In germline, CDR1 is MDHEN, CDR2 SYDVKM. The CDR3 contains 16 residues.

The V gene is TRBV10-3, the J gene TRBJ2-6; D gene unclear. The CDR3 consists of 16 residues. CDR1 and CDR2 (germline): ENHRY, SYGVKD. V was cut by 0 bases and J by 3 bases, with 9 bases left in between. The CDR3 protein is CAISESMTDGANVLTF. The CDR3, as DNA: TGTGCCATCAGTGAGTCAATGACGGATGGGGCCAACGTCCTGACTTTC.

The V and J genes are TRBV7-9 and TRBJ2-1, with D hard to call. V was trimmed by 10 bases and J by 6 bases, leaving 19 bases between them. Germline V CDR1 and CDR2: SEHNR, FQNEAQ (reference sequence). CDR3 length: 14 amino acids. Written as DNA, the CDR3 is TGTGCCATTCAGGCCCCAGCGATAAGCAATGAGCAGTTCTTC. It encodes CAIQAPAISNEQFF.

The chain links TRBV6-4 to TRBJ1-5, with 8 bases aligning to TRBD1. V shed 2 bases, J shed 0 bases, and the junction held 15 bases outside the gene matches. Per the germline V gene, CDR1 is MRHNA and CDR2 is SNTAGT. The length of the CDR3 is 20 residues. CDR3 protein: CASSDHIPGQVGYSNQPQHF. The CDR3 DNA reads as TGTGCCAGCAGTGACCACATTCCGGGACAGGTCGGGTATAGCAATCAGCCCCAGCATTTT.

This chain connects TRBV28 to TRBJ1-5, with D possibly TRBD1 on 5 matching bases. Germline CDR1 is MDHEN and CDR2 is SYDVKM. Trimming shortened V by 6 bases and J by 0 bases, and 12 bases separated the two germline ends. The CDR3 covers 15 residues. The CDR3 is CASRFSDTSNQPQHF. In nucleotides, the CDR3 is TGTGCCAGCAGATTTTCGGACACTAGCAATCAGCCCCAGCATTTT.

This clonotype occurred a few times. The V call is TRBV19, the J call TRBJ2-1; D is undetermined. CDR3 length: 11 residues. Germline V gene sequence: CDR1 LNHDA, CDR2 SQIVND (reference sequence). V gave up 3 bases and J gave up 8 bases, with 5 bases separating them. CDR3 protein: CASSITDEQFF. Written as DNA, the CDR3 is TGTGCCAGTAGTATCACCGATGAGCAGTTCTTC.

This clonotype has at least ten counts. The CDR3 nucleotides are TGTGCCAGCAGCTTATCTTTTGCGGGAGGGCTCGCCTACAATGAGCAGTTCTTC. This encodes CASSLSFAGGLAYNEQFF. The V and J genes are TRBV7-2 and TRBJ2-1; 9 bases line up with TRBD2. CDR1 is SGHTA, CDR2 FQGNSA, per germline. The CDR3 consists of 18 residues. The ends lost 2 bases at V and 2 bases at J; junction bases unmatched: 10.

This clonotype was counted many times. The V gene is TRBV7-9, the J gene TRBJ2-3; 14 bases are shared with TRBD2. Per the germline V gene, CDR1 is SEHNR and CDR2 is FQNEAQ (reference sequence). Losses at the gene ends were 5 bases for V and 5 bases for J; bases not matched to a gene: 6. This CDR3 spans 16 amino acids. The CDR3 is CASSARLAGGLDTQYF. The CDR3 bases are TGTGCCAGCAGCGCCAGACTAGCGGGAGGGCTAGATACGCAGTATTTT.

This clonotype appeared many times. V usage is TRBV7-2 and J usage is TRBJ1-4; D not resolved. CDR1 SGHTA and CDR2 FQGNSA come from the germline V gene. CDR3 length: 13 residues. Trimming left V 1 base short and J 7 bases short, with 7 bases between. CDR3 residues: CASSLGSGEKLFF. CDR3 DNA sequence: TGTGCCAGCAGCTTAGGGTCAGGTGAAAAACTGTTTTTT. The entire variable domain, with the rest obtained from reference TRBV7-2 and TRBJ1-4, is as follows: GAGVSQSPSNKVTEKGKDVELRCDPISGHTALYWYRQSLGQGLEFLIYFQGNSAPDKSGLPSDRFSAERTGGSVSTLTIQRTQQEDSAVYLCASSLGSGEKLFFGSGTQLSVL.

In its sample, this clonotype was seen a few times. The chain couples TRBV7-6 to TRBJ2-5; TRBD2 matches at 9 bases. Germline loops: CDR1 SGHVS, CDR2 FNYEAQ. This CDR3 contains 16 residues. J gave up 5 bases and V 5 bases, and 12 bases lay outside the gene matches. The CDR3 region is CASSVGIAGVEETQYF. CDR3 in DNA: TGTGCCAGCAGCGTCGGGATAGCGGGAGTTGAGGAGACCCAGTACTTC. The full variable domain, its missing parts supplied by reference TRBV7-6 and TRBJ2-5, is GAGVSQSPRYKVTKRGQDVALRCDPISGHVSLYWYRQALGQGPEFLTYFNYEAQQDKSGLPNDRFSAERPEGSISTLTIQRTEQRDSAMYRCASSVGIAGVEETQYFGPGTRLLVL.

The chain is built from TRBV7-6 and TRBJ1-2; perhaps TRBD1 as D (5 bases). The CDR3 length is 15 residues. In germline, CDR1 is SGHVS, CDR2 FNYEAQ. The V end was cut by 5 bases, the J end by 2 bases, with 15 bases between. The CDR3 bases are TGTGCCAGCAGCCCCTCGGGAGGGGCGAACTATGGCTACACCTTC. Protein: CASSPSGGANYGYTF.

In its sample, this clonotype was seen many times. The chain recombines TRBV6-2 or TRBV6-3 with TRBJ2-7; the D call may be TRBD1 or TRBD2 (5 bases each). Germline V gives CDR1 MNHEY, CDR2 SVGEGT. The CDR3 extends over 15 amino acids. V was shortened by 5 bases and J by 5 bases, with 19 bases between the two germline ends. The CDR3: CASSKGTGFRDEQYF. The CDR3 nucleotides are TGTGCCAGCAGTAAAGGGACCGGATTCCGAGACGAGCAGTACTTC.

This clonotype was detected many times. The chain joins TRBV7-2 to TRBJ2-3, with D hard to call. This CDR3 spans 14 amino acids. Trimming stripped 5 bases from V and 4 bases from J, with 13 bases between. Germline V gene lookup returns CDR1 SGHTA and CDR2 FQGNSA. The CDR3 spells CASSQNRPPDTQYF. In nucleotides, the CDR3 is TGTGCCAGCAGCCAAAATAGGCCACCAGATACGCAGTATTTT.

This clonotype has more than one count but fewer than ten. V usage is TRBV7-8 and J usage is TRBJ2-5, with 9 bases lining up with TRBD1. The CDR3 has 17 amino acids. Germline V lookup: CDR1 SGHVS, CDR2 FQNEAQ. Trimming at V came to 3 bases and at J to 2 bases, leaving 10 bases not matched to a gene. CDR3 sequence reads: CASSFDLDRGRQETQYF. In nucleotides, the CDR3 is TGTGCCAGCAGCTTCGACCTGGACAGGGGAAGACAAGAGACCCAGTACTTC.

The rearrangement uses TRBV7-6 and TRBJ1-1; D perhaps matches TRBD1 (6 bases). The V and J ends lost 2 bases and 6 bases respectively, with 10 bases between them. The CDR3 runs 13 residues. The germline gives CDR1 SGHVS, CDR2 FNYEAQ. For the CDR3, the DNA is TGTGCCAGCAGCTTAATGGCAGGGGCTGAAGCTTTCTTT. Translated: CASSLMAGAEAFF.